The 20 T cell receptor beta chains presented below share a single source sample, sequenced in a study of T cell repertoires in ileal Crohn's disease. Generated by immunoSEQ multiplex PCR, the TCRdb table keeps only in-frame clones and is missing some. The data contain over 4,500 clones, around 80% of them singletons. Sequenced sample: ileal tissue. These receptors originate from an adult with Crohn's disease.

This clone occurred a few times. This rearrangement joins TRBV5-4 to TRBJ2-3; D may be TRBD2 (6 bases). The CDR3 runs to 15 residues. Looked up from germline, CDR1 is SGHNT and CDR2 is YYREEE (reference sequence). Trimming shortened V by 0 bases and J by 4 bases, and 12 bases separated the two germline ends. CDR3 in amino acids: CASSLEPSVPDTQYF. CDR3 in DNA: TGTGCCAGCAGCTTGGAGCCTAGCGTTCCAGATACGCAGTATTTT.

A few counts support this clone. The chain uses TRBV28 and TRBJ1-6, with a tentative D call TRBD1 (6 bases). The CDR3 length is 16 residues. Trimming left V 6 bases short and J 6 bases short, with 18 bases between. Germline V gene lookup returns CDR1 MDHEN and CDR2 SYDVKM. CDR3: CASRSPQGLVNSPLHF. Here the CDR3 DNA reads TGTGCCAGCAGATCCCCTCAGGGGCTAGTTAATTCACCCCTCCACTTT.

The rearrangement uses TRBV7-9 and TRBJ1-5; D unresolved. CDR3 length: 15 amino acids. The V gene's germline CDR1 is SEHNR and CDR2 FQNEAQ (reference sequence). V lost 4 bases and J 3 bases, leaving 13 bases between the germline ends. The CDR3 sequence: CASSSGGSLNQPQHF. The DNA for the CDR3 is TGTGCCAGCAGCTCCGGCGGGAGCCTCAATCAGCCCCAGCATTTT.

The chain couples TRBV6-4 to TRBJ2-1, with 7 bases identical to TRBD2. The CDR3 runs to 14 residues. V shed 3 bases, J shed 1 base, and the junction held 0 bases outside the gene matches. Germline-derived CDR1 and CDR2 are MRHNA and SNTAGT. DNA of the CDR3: TGTGCCAGCAGTGAGCGGGAGTCCTACAATGAGCAGTTCTTC. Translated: CASSERESYNEQFF.

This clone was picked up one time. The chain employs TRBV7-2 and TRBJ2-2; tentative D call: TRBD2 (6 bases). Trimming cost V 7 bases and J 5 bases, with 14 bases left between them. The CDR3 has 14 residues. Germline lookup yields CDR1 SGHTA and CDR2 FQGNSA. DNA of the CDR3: TGTGCCAGCAAATACGGGAGCCATACCGGGGAGCTGTTTTTT. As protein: CASKYGSHTGELFF.

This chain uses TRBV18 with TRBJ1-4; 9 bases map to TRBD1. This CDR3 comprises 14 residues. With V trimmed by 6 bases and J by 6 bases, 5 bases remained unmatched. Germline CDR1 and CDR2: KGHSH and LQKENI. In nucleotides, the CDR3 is TGTGCCAGCTCGTCACAGGGGGCGGATGAAAAACTGTTTTTT. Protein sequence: CASSSQGADEKLFF.

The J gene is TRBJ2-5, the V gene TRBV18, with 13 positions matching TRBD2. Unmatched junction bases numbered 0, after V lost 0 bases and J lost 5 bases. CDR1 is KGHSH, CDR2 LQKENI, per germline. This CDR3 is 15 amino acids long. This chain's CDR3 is CASSPPGLAGETQYF. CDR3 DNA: TGTGCCAGCTCACCACCGGGACTAGCGGGGGAGACCCAGTACTTC.

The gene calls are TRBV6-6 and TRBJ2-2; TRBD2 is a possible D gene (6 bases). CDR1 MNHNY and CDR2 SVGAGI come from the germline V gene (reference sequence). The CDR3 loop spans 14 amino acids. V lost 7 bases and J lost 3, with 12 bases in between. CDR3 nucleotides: TGTGCCAGCACGAGGGAGCGGGACACCGGGGAGCTGTTTTTT. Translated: CASTRERDTGELFF.

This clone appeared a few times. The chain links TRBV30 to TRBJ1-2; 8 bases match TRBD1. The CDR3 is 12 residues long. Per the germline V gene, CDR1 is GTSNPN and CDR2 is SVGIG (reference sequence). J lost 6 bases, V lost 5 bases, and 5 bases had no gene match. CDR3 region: CAWGDRLNGYTF. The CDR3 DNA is TGTGCCTGGGGGGACAGGTTAAATGGCTACACCTTC.

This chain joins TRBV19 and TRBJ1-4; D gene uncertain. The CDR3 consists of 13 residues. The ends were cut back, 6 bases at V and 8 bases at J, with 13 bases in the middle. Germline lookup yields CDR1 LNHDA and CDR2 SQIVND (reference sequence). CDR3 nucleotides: TGTGCCAGTAGGTCCCGCGGGGAGGAAAAACTGTTTTTT. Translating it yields CASRSRGEEKLFF. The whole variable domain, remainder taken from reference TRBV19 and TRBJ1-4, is DGGITQSPKYLFRKEGQNVTLSCEQNLNHDAMYWYRQDPGQGLRLIYYSQIVNDFQKGDIAEGYSVSREKKESFPLTVTSAQKNPTAFYLCASRSRGEEKLFFGSGTQLSVL.

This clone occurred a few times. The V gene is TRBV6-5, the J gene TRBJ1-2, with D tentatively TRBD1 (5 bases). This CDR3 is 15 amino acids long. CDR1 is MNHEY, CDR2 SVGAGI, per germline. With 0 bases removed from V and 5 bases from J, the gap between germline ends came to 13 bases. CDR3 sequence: CASSYSIQSGYGYTF. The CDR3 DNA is TGTGCCAGCAGTTACTCAATCCAGTCAGGGTATGGCTACACCTTC.

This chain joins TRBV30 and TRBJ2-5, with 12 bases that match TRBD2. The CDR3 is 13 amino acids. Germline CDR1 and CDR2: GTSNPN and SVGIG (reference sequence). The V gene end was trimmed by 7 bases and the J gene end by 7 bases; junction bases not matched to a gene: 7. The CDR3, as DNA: TGTGCCTTAGGACTAGCGGGGAGGGCGACCCAGTACTTC. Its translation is CALGLAGRATQYF.

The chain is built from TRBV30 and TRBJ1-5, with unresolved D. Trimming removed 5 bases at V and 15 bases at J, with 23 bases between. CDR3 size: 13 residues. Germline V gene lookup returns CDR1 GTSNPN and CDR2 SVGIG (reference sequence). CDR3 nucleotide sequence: TGTGCCTGGTCAGAAAGCTCGAGGGCAACATGGCATTTT. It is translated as CAWSESSRATWHF. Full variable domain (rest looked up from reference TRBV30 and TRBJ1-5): SQTIHQWPATLVQPVGSPLSLECTVEGTSNPNLYWYRQAAGRGLQLLFYSVGIGQISSEVPQNLSASRPQDRQFILSSKKLLLSDSGFYLCAWSESSRATWHFGDGTRLSIL.

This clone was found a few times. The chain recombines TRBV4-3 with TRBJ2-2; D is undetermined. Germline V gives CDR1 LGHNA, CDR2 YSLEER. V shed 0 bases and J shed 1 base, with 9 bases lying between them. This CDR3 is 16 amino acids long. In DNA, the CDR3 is TGCGCCAGCAGCCAAGACCGACACGAGAACACCGGGGAGCTGTTTTTT. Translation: CASSQDRHENTGELFF.

CDR3 residues: CASSQRQGLRIGMSNQPQHF. The DNA for the CDR3 is TGCGCCAGCAGCCAACGACAGGGGCTCCGGATCGGTATGAGCAATCAGCCCCAGCATTTT. This sequence joins TRBV4-1 and TRBJ1-5; 8 nucleotides match TRBD1. V was clipped by 2 bases and J by 1 base; unmatched bases: 16. Germline values: CDR1 MGHRA, CDR2 YSYEKL. The CDR3 has 20 residues.

This CDR3 reads CASSLGPGVTEAFF. The CDR3 DNA reads as TGTGCCAGCAGCTTGGGACCGGGGGTCACTGAAGCTTTCTTT. The V and J genes are TRBV5-4 and TRBJ1-1; TRBD1 might be the D (5 bases). Germline CDR1 is SGHNT and CDR2 is YYREEE (reference sequence). The length of the CDR3 is 14 residues. The V gene lost 0 bases and the J gene lost 4 bases, with 10 bases spanning the gap.

The CDR3 spells CASSFSSGGLVLYF. CDR3 DNA: TGTGCCAGCAGTTTTTCTAGCGGGGGGCTCGTACTGTACTTC. The V and J genes are TRBV27 and TRBJ2-4; TRBD2 aligns across 11 bases. This CDR3 has 14 residues. CDR1 MNHEY and CDR2 SMNVEV come from the germline V gene (reference sequence). Trimming removed 3 bases from V and 15 bases from J; junction bases left unmatched: 10.

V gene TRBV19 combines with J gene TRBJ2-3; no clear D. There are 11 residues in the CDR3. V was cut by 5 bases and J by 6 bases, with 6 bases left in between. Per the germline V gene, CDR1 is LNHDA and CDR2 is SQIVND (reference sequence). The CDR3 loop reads CASSFLDTQYF. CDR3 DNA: TGTGCCAGTAGTTTTCTGGATACGCAGTATTTT. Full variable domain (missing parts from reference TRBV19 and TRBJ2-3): DGGITQSPKYLFRKEGQNVTLSCEQNLNHDAMYWYRQDPGQGLRLIYYSQIVNDFQKGDIAEGYSVSREKKESFPLTVTSAQKNPTAFYLCASSFLDTQYFGPGTRLTVL.

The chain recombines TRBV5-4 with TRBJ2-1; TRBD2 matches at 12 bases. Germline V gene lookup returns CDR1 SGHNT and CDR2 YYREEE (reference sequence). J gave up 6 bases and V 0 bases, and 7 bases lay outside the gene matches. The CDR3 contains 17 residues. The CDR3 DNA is TGTGCCAGCAGCTTGGATCTACTAGCGGGAGGTGGCAATGAGCAGTTCTTC. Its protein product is CASSLDLLAGGGNEQFF.

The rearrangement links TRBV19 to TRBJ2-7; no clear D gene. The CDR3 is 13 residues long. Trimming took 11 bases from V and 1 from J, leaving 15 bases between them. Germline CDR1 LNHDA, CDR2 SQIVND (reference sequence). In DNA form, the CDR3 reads TGTGCCTCCCTTTTGGGCAGTTCCTACGAGCAGTACTTC. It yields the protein CASLLGSSYEQYF.